One and the same sample provided the 8 T cell receptor beta chains below, sequenced in a study of cytomegalovirus exposure and HLA in healthy donors. Generated by immunoSEQ multiplex PCR, the TCRdb table keeps only in-frame clones and is missing some. Of 90,000 to 110,000 clones listed, 88% were seen once; the top ten hold more than 2%. The material sequenced was PBMCs. The source is a woman under 30 in good health and CMV-seronegative.

The rearrangement joins TRBV19 to TRBJ1-5; D is perhaps TRBD1 (6 bases). The CDR3 loop spans 17 amino acids. Trimming stripped 1 base from V and 0 bases from J, with 13 bases between. Germline CDR1 reads LNHDA; CDR2 reads SQIVND (reference sequence). The CDR3 coding sequence is TGTGCCAGTAGTATAGGGTCAGGGGTCAATAGCAATCAGCCCCAGCATTTT. It yields the protein CASSIGSGVNSNQPQHF.

The chain combines TRBV29-1 with TRBJ1-5, with 9 bases identical to TRBD1. The CDR3 spans 12 residues. The V segment lost 4 bases and the J segment 5 bases; nucleotides outside the gene matches: 0. Germline V gene lookup returns CDR1 SQVTM and CDR2 ANQGSEA. The CDR3 region is CSVGTGDQPQHF. The CDR3, as DNA: TGCAGCGTTGGGACAGGGGATCAGCCCCAGCATTTT.

The chain is built from TRBV29-1 and TRBJ1-5; D not certain. The CDR3 spans 13 residues. CDR1 is SQVTM and CDR2 is ANQGSEA in the germline V gene. With 4 bases removed from V and 0 bases from J, the gap between germline ends came to 7 bases. CDR3: CSVGEYSNQPQHF. The CDR3 nucleotides are TGCAGCGTTGGCGAATATAGCAATCAGCCCCAGCATTTT.

V and J are TRBV9 and TRBJ1-2; maybe TRBD1 (5 bases). The CDR3 loop spans 17 amino acids. The germline V and J ends were trimmed by 0 bases and 4 bases, with 19 bases remaining between them. Germline CDR1 and CDR2: SGDLS and YYNGEE. The CDR3 protein is CASSVAREGAEGYGYTF. The CDR3 coding sequence is TGTGCCAGCAGCGTAGCTAGGGAAGGGGCCGAAGGCTATGGCTACACCTTC.

The chain is built from TRBV6-6 and TRBJ2-3; D is perhaps TRBD2 (5 bases). The CDR3 contains 13 residues. Trimming removed 7 bases at V and 8 bases at J, with 16 bases between. CDR1 MNHNY and CDR2 SVGAGI come from the germline V gene (reference sequence). The CDR3 region has the DNA TGTGCCAGCATTGAGGACGGGGTGGGTACGCAGTATTTT. It encodes CASIEDGVGTQYF.

V and J are TRBV5-1 and TRBJ1-2, with 9 bases that match TRBD1. This CDR3 spans 14 amino acids. The ends lost 1 base at V and 8 bases at J; junction bases unmatched: 6. Looked up from germline, CDR1 is SGHRS and CDR2 is YFSETQ. The CDR3 bases are TGCGCCAGCAGCTTGCTACAGGGGGCGGTAGGCTACACCTTC. Translated: CASSLLQGAVGYTF.

The J gene is TRBJ1-2, the V gene TRBV2; D is uncertain. Germline CDR1 SNHLY, CDR2 FYNNEI. V shed 2 bases and J shed 4 bases, with 11 bases lying between them. This CDR3 has 14 amino acids. CDR3 in amino acids: CASSEIVTAYGYTF. The CDR3 DNA sequence: TGTGCCAGCAGTGAAATAGTAACTGCCTATGGCTACACCTTC.

This chain connects TRBV7-9 to TRBJ2-1; the match to TRBD2 covers 8 bases. CDR1 and CDR2 (germline): SEHNR, FQNEAQ (reference sequence). Unmatched junction bases numbered 13, after V lost 3 bases and J lost 0 bases. The CDR3 runs 19 residues. The CDR3 region has the DNA TGTGCCAGCAGCTTCATCCGGACTAGCTTCTCAAGCTCCTACAATGAGCAGTTCTTC. Translation: CASSFIRTSFSSSYNEQFF.